This is a list of T cell receptor beta chains from one sample in a study of T cell changes during pregnancy in multiple sclerosis. Only in-frame clones appear in the TCRdb table, and some are missing; sequencing was by immunoSEQ multiplex PCR. The table shows over 45,000 clones, with 80% to 95% occurring only once. The sample here was CD4+ T cells from peripheral blood mononuclear cells, taken after pregnancy. These receptors were obtained from a female donor with multiple sclerosis, enrolled in a pregnancy study. Each CDR3 is given with its conserved first and last residue. The D gene is left open where the match is weak. Size tells how often a clone was seen (once, few, many) or the class of an expanded clone, and some rows leave it out.

J: TRBJ2-1
D: TRBD2
size: .
V: TRBV7-9
DNA: TGTGCCAGCAGCTCACAAGTTATGGGACTAGCGAGAGGGAATGAGCAGTTCTTC
CDR3: CASSSQVMGLARGNEQFF

J: TRBJ1-3
D: TRBD1
size: .
V: TRBV11-2
DNA: TGTGCCAGCAGCTTCTTTACAGGGGGGCTCTCTGGAAACACCATATATTTT
CDR3: CASSFFTGGLSGNTIYF

J: TRBJ1-5
D: .
size: .
V: TRBV6-5
DNA: TGTGCCAGCAGTTACGCAGGGAGCAATCAGCCCCAGCATTTT
CDR3: CASSYAGSNQPQHF

J: TRBJ2-2
D: TRBD2
size: .
V: TRBV19
DNA: TGTGCCAGTACCTCACTTAGCGGGAGCACCGGGGAGCTGTTTTTT
CDR3: CASTSLSGSTGELFF

J: TRBJ1-3
D: .
size: .
V: TRBV6-5
DNA: TGTGCCAGCAGTTACTCAGTAGACTCTGGAAACACCATATATTTT
CDR3: CASSYSVDSGNTIYF

J: TRBJ2-1
D: .
size: .
V: TRBV15
DNA: TGTGCCACCAGCAGAGCCAGGGGTGAGCAGTTCTTC
CDR3: CATSRARGEQFF

J: TRBJ2-1
D: TRBD2
size: .
V: TRBV7-2
DNA: TGTGCCAGCAGCTCACGGACTAGCGGGAGTAAAAATGAGCAGTTCTTC
CDR3: CASSSRTSGSKNEQFF

J: TRBJ1-1
D: .
size: .
V: TRBV28
DNA: TGTGCCAGCAGCGGCACAGTTTTTGAAGCTTTCTTT
CDR3: CASSGTVFEAFF

J: TRBJ1-2
D: .
size: .
V: TRBV25-1
DNA: TGTGCCAGCAGTGACCTTACAGATGGCTACACCTTC
CDR3: CASSDLTDGYTF

J: TRBJ2-1
D: TRBD2
size: .
V: TRBV29-1
DNA: TGCAGCGTGGAGGGAAGCGGGGAGTATCACTACAATGAGCAGTTCTTC
CDR3: CSVEGSGEYHYNEQFF

J: TRBJ2-1
D: TRBD1
size: once
V: TRBV5-1
DNA: TGCGCCAGCAGCCCGCGGACAGGGGCCCCCAATGAGCAGTTCTTC
CDR3: CASSPRTGAPNEQFF

J: TRBJ2-1
D: TRBD2
size: .
V: TRBV19
DNA: TGTGCCAGTAAGTCTAGCGGGCTCCTTTACAATGAGCAGTTCTTC
CDR3: CASKSSGLLYNEQFF

J: TRBJ1-2
D: .
size: .
V: TRBV4-2
DNA: TGTGCCAGCAGCCAAACCCTGTGGGGGGACGGCTACACCTTC
CDR3: CASSQTLWGDGYTF

J: TRBJ2-2
D: .
size: .
V: TRBV11-2
DNA: TGTGCCAGCAGCTTAGCCCCGACTGCGAACACCGGGGAGCTGTTTTTT
CDR3: CASSLAPTANTGELFF

J: TRBJ2-3
D: TRBD2
size: .
V: TRBV6-6
DNA: TGTGCCAGCAGTAGACTAGCCCCAGATACGCAGTATTTT
CDR3: CASSRLAPDTQYF

J: TRBJ2-5
D: .
size: once
V: TRBV25-1
DNA: TGTGCCAGCAGTGTAACCAAGGAACGGGGGAACCAAGAGACCCAGTACTTC
CDR3: CASSVTKERGNQETQYF

J: TRBJ2-5
D: TRBD2
size: once
V: TRBV11-2
DNA: TGTGCCAGCAGCTTTGGTGCGGGAGGGCATCAAGAGACCCAGTACTTC
CDR3: CASSFGAGGHQETQYF

J: TRBJ2-1
D: .
size: .
V: TRBV19
DNA: TGTGCCAGTAGTATTAGACAGCACAATGAGCAGTTCTTC
CDR3: CASSIRQHNEQFF

J: TRBJ2-2
D: .
size: .
V: TRBV7-9
DNA: TGTGCCAGCAGCTTAGTAACTAAAACCGGGGAGCTGTTTTTT
CDR3: CASSLVTKTGELFF

J: TRBJ2-3
D: TRBD1
size: .
V: TRBV2
DNA: TGTGCCAGCAGGGGAAATTGGCCGGGACAGAGGGGGGATACGCAGTATTTT
CDR3: CASRGNWPGQRGDTQYF

J: TRBJ2-1
D: TRBD2
size: .
V: TRBV7-2
DNA: TGTGCCAGCAGCTTAGACGGGACTAGCGGAAACAATGAGCAGTTCTTC
CDR3: CASSLDGTSGNNEQFF

J: TRBJ2-1
D: TRBD2
size: .
V: TRBV19
DNA: TGTGCCAGTAGTCCTCGGACTAGCAGCAATGAGCAGTTCTTC
CDR3: CASSPRTSSNEQFF

J: TRBJ1-2
D: .
size: once
V: TRBV11-2
DNA: TGTGCCAGCAGCTTAGATCTGGGAGAGTATGGCTACACCTTC
CDR3: CASSLDLGEYGYTF

J: TRBJ2-7
D: TRBD2
size: .
V: TRBV19
DNA: TGTGCCAGTAGTATCATAGCGGGAGTCTCCTACGAGCAGTACTTC
CDR3: CASSIIAGVSYEQYF

J: TRBJ2-2
D: TRBD2
size: .
V: TRBV13
DNA: TGTGCCAGCAGCTCATCTAGCGGGATGACGGACACCGGGGAGCTGTTTTTT
CDR3: CASSSSSGMTDTGELFF

J: TRBJ2-2
D: .
size: .
V: TRBV18
DNA: TGTGCCAGCTCACCAAAGCGGAACACCGGGGAGCTGTTTTTT
CDR3: CASSPKRNTGELFF

J: TRBJ2-7
D: TRBD1
size: once
V: TRBV5-5
DNA: TGTGCCAGCAGCACAGGGGGCATAATGTTGAGCGAGCAGTACTTC
CDR3: CASSTGGIMLSEQYF

J: TRBJ2-7
D: TRBD2
size: .
V: TRBV5-8
DNA: TGTGCCAGCAGCCCGGGACTAGCGGGAAGCGAGCAGTACTTC
CDR3: CASSPGLAGSEQYF

J: TRBJ2-2
D: .
size: .
V: TRBV6-4
DNA: TGTGCCAGCAGAGAACAGGGAACCGGGGAGCTGTTTTTT
CDR3: CASREQGTGELFF